This TCR beta chain was captured in a study of cytomegalovirus exposure and HLA in healthy donors. This clone was observed a few times. Amplification used 60 Vbeta primers and 13 Jbeta primers. Assay: immunoSEQ multiplex PCR; the TCRdb copy retains only in-frame clones and omits some. This sample has 75,000 to 80,000 clones, with about 78% found just once. The receptor's source is a woman aged 40 to 49 in good health and CMV-seropositive. Material: PBMCs.

For the CDR3, the DNA is TGTGCCAGCAGCGTATATAGCGGGGGGGCCCCAGATACGCAGTATTTT. Its translation is CASSVYSGGAPDTQYF. The genes are TRBV9 and TRBJ2-3; 11 bases map to TRBD2. Germline values: CDR1 SGDLS, CDR2 YYNGEE. Trimming took 1 base from V and 4 from J; bases not matched to a gene: 5. The CDR3 spans 16 residues.